These 24 T cell receptor beta chains share one sample of origin, sequenced in a study of T-cell reconstitution after alpha-beta-depleted transplantation in children. Unique molecular identifiers were incorporated during preparation of the TCRbeta library. TCRdb re-derived calls from the PCR reads in MiXCR, one entry per CDR3 protein. The sample contains 600,000 to 700,000 distinct CDR3 sequences, around 13% of which appear only once. The sample in question was PBMCs, obtained before TCRalphabeta/CD19-depleted stem cell transplant. Every receptor here comes from a girl aged 2-15 years with congenital amegakaryocytic thrombocytopenia, due to receive a stem cell transplant.

At least ten counts were recorded for this clonotype. The gene calls are TRBV5-1 and TRBJ2-3, with a possible D match to TRBD2 (5 bases). Between the trimmed V and J ends, which lost 2 bases and 6 bases, there was a span of 10 bases. The CDR3 consists of 13 residues. Germline CDR1 SGHRS, CDR2 YFSETQ. CDR3 amino acids: CASSLLGYDTQYF. CDR3 sequence (DNA): TGCGCCAGCAGCTTACTAGGGTACGATACGCAGTATTTT.

The chain couples TRBV3-1 to TRBJ2-7; D gene unclear. V gave up 4 bases and J gave up 3 bases, with 13 bases separating them. There are 14 residues in the CDR3. Germline lookup yields CDR1 LGHDT and CDR2 YNNKEL (reference sequence). The CDR3 loop reads CASSPTDTYYEQYF. The DNA for the CDR3 is TGTGCCAGCAGCCCAACCGACACCTACTACGAGCAGTACTTC.

This clonotype was recorded many times. V is TRBV29-1 and J is TRBJ2-1; D unresolved. Germline V gene sequence: CDR1 SQVTM, CDR2 ANQGSEA. V lost 7 bases to trimming and J lost 10 bases, with 17 bases between them. CDR3 length equals 12 residues. Here the CDR3 reads CSAEVDSAEQFF. The CDR3 DNA is TGCAGCGCCGAAGTCGATTCCGCGGAGCAGTTCTTC.

The table lists this clonotype with a few counts. The rearrangement uses TRBV28 and TRBJ2-1; D is uncertain. Trimming shortened V by 3 bases and J by 5 bases, and 14 bases separated the two germline ends. The CDR3 extends over 15 amino acids. In germline, CDR1 is MDHEN, CDR2 SYDVKM. For the CDR3, the DNA is TGTGCCAGCAGTTTTCAAGGGCCCACTGACAATGAGCAGTTCTTC. Protein product: CASSFQGPTDNEQFF.

There are many counts of this clonotype. V is TRBV5-6 and J is TRBJ2-1; D is uncertain. This CDR3 is 13 amino acids long. Looked up from germline, CDR1 is SGHDT and CDR2 is YYEEEE. Trimming pared 2 bases from V and 5 bases from J, leaving 8 bases between. CDR3: CASSFPHNNEQFF. The CDR3 bases are TGTGCCAGCAGCTTTCCCCATAACAATGAGCAGTTCTTC.

The V call is TRBV6-1, the J call TRBJ2-7; D perhaps matches TRBD2 (5 bases). The CDR3 has 14 residues. Germline CDR1 reads MNHNS; CDR2 reads SASEGT. The V and J ends lost 6 bases and 6 bases respectively, with 18 bases between them. The CDR3 nucleotides read TGTGCCAGCAGCCTCGACTACCTCAGGCGCGAGCAGTACTTC. Its translation: CASSLDYLRREQYF.

This clonotype came up a few times. The chain uses TRBV20-1 and TRBJ2-3; the match to TRBD2 covers 7 bases. CDR1 is DFQATT, CDR2 SNEGSKA, per germline (reference sequence). CDR3 length equals 16 residues. Losses at the gene ends were 0 bases for V and 4 bases for J; bases not matched to a gene: 10. The CDR3 DNA reads TGCAGTGCTAGAGATCGGCTAGCGGAGTGGGCAGATACGCAGTATTTT. This gives the protein CSARDRLAEWADTQYF.

This clonotype was seen ten or more times. CDR3 in DNA: TGCGCCAGTCGAGAAGTGGTTGATCCAGATACGCAGTATTTT. Translated, it gives CASREVVDPDTQYF. J is TRBJ2-3 and V is TRBV5-1, with D unresolved. CDR1 is SGHRS and CDR2 is YFSETQ in the germline V gene. The CDR3 is made up of 14 amino acids. V lost 8 bases to trimming and J lost 4 bases, with 17 bases between them.

This clonotype was seen a handful of times. This chain joins TRBV20-1 and TRBJ2-7, with D perhaps TRBD2 (7 bases). The V gene lost 0 bases and the J gene lost 8 bases, with 20 bases spanning the gap. Germline V lookup: CDR1 DFQATT, CDR2 SNEGSKA (reference sequence). The CDR3 consists of 15 residues. The CDR3 sequence: CSARDERGGEVKQYF. CDR3 DNA: TGCAGTGCTAGAGATGAGAGGGGGGGCGAGGTGAAGCAGTACTTC.

This clonotype was found many times. The V gene is TRBV12-3 or TRBV12-4, the J gene TRBJ1-5; D might be TRBD1 (5 bases). Trimming removed 3 bases at V and 3 bases at J, with 18 bases between. CDR3 length: 17 residues. The CDR3 loop reads CASSFYLGTTNNQPQHF. The CDR3 DNA follows: TGTGCCAGCAGTTTCTATCTGGGGACGACTAACAATCAGCCCCAGCATTTT.

Of note for this clonotype: Being one base from a much bigger clone, this may be a read error. The J gene is TRBJ2-5, the V gene TRBV5-1; 7 nucleotides match TRBD1. The V segment lost 3 bases and the J segment 4 bases; nucleotides outside the gene matches: 12. Looked up from germline, CDR1 is SGHRS and CDR2 is YFSETQ. The CDR3 runs to 16 residues. The CDR3 loop is CASSWTQGLNRETQYF. CDR3 DNA: TGCGCCAGCAGCTGGACACAGGGGTTGAATCGAGAGACCCAGTACTTC.

This clonotype appeared many times. One junction end disagrees with the germline gene, perhaps due to a read error. The V call is TRBV20-1, the J call TRBJ1-1, with D possibly TRBD1 on 6 matching bases. CDR3 length: 10 residues. Germline CDR1 is DFQATT and CDR2 is SNEGSKA (reference sequence). The CDR3 sequence: CSARGGAPRF. The CDR3 nucleotides are TGCAGTGCTAGAGGGGGGGCCCCCCGCTTT.

This clonotype was observed many times. V gene TRBV5-6 combines with J gene TRBJ2-7, with D possibly being TRBD1 (5 bases). The V end was cut by 1 base, the J end by 7 bases, with 15 bases between. Germline values: CDR1 SGHDT, CDR2 YYEEEE. CDR3 length: 14 amino acids. CDR3 in amino acids: CASSLFQGYREQYF. CDR3 coding DNA: TGTGCCAGCAGCTTGTTTCAGGGATACAGGGAGCAGTACTTC.

This clonotype was detected many times. The V gene is TRBV29-1, the J gene TRBJ1-5; 7 nucleotides align to TRBD1. Unmatched junction bases numbered 4, after V lost 4 bases and J lost 4 bases. The germline V gene has CDR1 SQVTM and CDR2 ANQGSEA. The CDR3 extends over 13 amino acids. In DNA form, the CDR3 reads TGCAGCGTTGCAGGGGGTGAAAATCAGCCCCAGCATTTT. Translating it yields CSVAGGENQPQHF.

The table lists this clonotype with many counts. V and J are TRBV20-1 and TRBJ1-3, with a possible D match to TRBD1 (6 bases). The CDR3 is 19 residues long. CDR1 is DFQATT and CDR2 is SNEGSKA in the germline V gene (reference sequence). V shed 1 base and J shed 2 bases, with 24 bases lying between them. The CDR3 region has the DNA TGCAGTGCTAGAGTTGACCACTTCAGACAACAGGGAACTGGAAACACCATATATTTT. Encoded protein: CSARVDHFRQQGTGNTIYF.

V is TRBV5-1 and J is TRBJ2-1, with 7 bases matching TRBD2. This CDR3 is 16 amino acids long. Per germline, CDR1 SGHRS and CDR2 YFSETQ. The V and J ends lost 0 bases and 8 bases, in that order; junction bases with no gene match: 11. The chain's CDR3 is CASSLAATSLGDEQFF. The CDR3 nucleotides read TGCGCCAGCAGCTTGGCCGCGACTAGCCTAGGGGATGAGCAGTTCTTC.

This clonotype was seen more than once but under ten times. The chain combines TRBV12-3 or TRBV12-4 with TRBJ2-7, with 9 bases matching TRBD2. Trimming removed 4 bases from V and 6 bases from J; junction bases left unmatched: 10. The CDR3 loop spans 15 amino acids. CDR3 sequence: CASSSLLAGNGEQYF. In DNA, the CDR3 is TGTGCCAGCAGTTCACTCCTAGCGGGAAATGGCGAGCAGTACTTC.

This clonotype was recorded many times. The chain is built from TRBV5-1 and TRBJ1-2; D unresolved. The V gene lost 0 bases and the J gene lost 3 bases, with 9 bases spanning the gap. This CDR3 spans 14 amino acids. CDR1 and CDR2 from the germline V gene are SGHRS and YFSETQ. The CDR3 DNA sequence: TGCGCCAGCAGCTTGGCCCGCGACGACTATGGCTACACCTTC. It encodes CASSLARDDYGYTF.

This clonotype was observed at least ten times. Here the CDR3 DNA reads TGTGCCATCGCGGTACACCCTCTAGGGACCAGGGATACGCAGTATTTT. Protein sequence: CAIAVHPLGTRDTQYF. V and J are TRBV7-9 and TRBJ2-3; TRBD1 or TRBD2 may be the D gene (5 bases each). V gave up 10 bases and J gave up 6 bases, with 26 bases separating them. CDR1 is SEHNR and CDR2 is FQNEAQ in the germline V gene (reference sequence). This CDR3 is built from 16 residues.

The V call is TRBV7-3, the J call TRBJ2-2, with D perhaps given as TRBD1 or TRBD2 (7 bases each). Trimming removed 5 bases from V and 0 bases from J, with 13 bases in between. The CDR3 extends over 16 amino acids. Germline CDR1 SGHTA, CDR2 FQGTGA. As DNA, the CDR3 is TGTGCCAGCAGCCCCAGGGGGGGTTCGAACACCGGGGAGCTGTTTTTT. It codes for CASSPRGGSNTGELFF. Based on the CDR3 plus reference TRBV7-3 and TRBJ2-2, the full variable domain is GAGVSQTPSNKVTEKGKYVELRCDPISGHTALYWYRQSLGQGPEFLIYFQGTGAADDSGLPNDRFFAVRPEGSVSTLKIQRTERGDSAVYLCASSPRGGSNTGELFFGEGSRLTVL.

The V and J genes are TRBV10-2 and TRBJ1-2; tentative D call: TRBD1 (5 bases). This CDR3 has 15 amino acids. The ends were cut back, 2 bases at V and 4 bases at J, with 14 bases in the middle. Looked up from germline, CDR1 is WSHSY and CDR2 is SAAADI. For the CDR3, the DNA is TGCGCCAGCAGTGAGAATGCGGGAAGGGGCTATGGCTACACCTTC. It specifies CASSENAGRGYGYTF.

This clonotype has ten or more counts. This sequence joins TRBV20-1 and TRBJ2-3; TRBD2 is a possible D gene (6 bases). Deletions cut 6 bases from V and 0 bases from J, with 16 bases between. Germline CDR1 DFQATT, CDR2 SNEGSKA (reference sequence). CDR3 length: 15 amino acids. The CDR3 is CSAGGGPPSTDTQYF. The CDR3 nucleotides read TGCAGTGCCGGTGGAGGGCCCCCTAGCACAGATACGCAGTATTTT.

The table lists this clonotype with many counts. The rearrangement joins TRBV28 to TRBJ1-2; no definite D call. This CDR3 is built from 12 residues. V lost 9 bases to trimming and J lost 4 bases, with 12 bases between them. Germline values: CDR1 MDHEN, CDR2 SYDVKM. This CDR3 is CASRTESYGYTF. DNA of the CDR3: TGTGCCAGTAGGACTGAAAGCTATGGCTACACCTTC.

CDR3 residues: CASTESGPNEQFF. CDR3 bases: TGCGCCAGCACCGAGTCCGGGCCAAATGAGCAGTTCTTC. The V gene is TRBV5-1, the J gene TRBJ2-1, with D unresolved. This CDR3 comprises 13 residues. Trimming removed 6 bases from V and 7 bases from J, with 14 bases in between. Germline lookup yields CDR1 SGHRS and CDR2 YFSETQ.